Sequencing of this T cell receptor beta chain was carried out in a study of cytomegalovirus exposure and HLA in healthy donors (dated by TCRdb to the late 2010s). Some background on the complete study: An earlier analysis of 587 of the donors reported 250 to 300 Gb of sequence data and roughly 100 million unique TCR beta sequences from 150 million to 200 million T cells. An early release that covered roughly 600 HLA-typed donors contained approximately 300 gigabases of sequencing data and approximately 85 million unique TCR sequences. In a later genetic analysis, genome-wide SNP genotypes for about three fifths of the roughly 670 donors were used, and that subset was treated as a discovery cohort. Using immunosequencing, the study profiled T cell repertoires from 666 subjects and related those repertoires to cytomegalovirus serostatus. Donor age, sex, ethnicity and CMV serostatus were collected together with the repertoire data. The study was designed to test whether signatures of past pathogen exposure could be identified by cataloging public T cell receptors. In the later analysis, no new phenotypic data were used to find candidate immune exposures; instead, reliance was placed on TCR beta sequences and their occurrence across donors. The number of typed donors differed by locus: roughly 620-630 for A, B, C, DRB1 and DQB1; 522 for DQA1; around 610 for DPA1; and roughly 470 for DPB1. A handful of DR-DQ haplotypes were treated as single units for association and clustering because of strong linkage in the cohort. A later analysis re-analyzed previously published TCR beta repertoires from roughly 690 donors and added high-resolution HLA genotyping to study TCR occurrence patterns. Besides the first cohort of about 730 subjects, a separate validation cohort made up of some 110 different subjects was used. The genetic ancestry cluster associated with self-reported Caucasian donors included about four fifths of the roughly 400 genotyped donors. HLA typing covered class I and class II loci at four-digit resolution. Every discovery cohort repertoire had been produced on one sequencing platform. To predict cytomegalovirus infection status, the study brought together high-throughput TCR immunosequencing, statistical association of individual TCRs with disease status, and machine learning. An earlier analysis of several hundred of the donors used high-throughput TCR beta sequencing to judge whether each TCR beta V gene segment behaved as functional or pseudogenic. Among around 400 genotyped donors of the cohort, an average of roughly 230,000 unique TCR beta nucleotide sequences was sequenced per donor, of which 15% to 20% were non-productive.

Receptor libraries were prepared by the immunoSEQ multiplex PCR assay. A mixture of 60 forward primers for TCR Vbeta segments and 13 reverse primers for TCR Jbeta segments was used in the multiplex PCR. The CDR3 region of rearranged TCR beta genes was amplified from genomic DNA with a multiplex PCR assay. Amplified TCR beta libraries were sequenced as 87-base-pair reads on the Illumina HiSeq System. The study's own analysis went as follows. A later analysis counted approximately 84 million unique TCR beta chains across the 666 repertoires, and 9.5 million to 11 million of these chains were shared by at least two donors. A nearest-neighbor algorithm error-corrected the raw reads and collapsed the reads into unique sequences, merging closely related sequences to remove PCR and sequencing errors. CDR3 sequences were aligned to IMGT reference sequences to assign V, D and J gene segments. For a sequence to be retained, a match of at least six nucleotides to both a V gene segment and a J gene segment was required. A rearrangement was called productive if the CDR3 had no stop codons and remained in frame with V and J, and every other rearrangement was called non-productive. Following IMGT convention, CDR3 was defined as the stretch from the second conserved V-encoded cysteine up to the conserved J-encoded phenylalanine. In an earlier analysis of 550 to 650 of the donors, sequences lacking an unambiguous match to a single V gene segment were excluded. In an earlier analysis of about 590 of the donors, a V segment was called functional when productive rearrangements were above 56.7%, and segregating when the standard deviation between donors exceeded 5%. A statistical classification framework was built for diagnosing cytomegalovirus status from the catalog of TCR beta chain sequences. In a later analysis, TCR nucleotide sequences were compared against IMGT/GENE-DB human TR gene sequences so that V and J genes could be assigned. The TCRdist pipeline was used in a later analysis to assign CDR3 sequences and most-parsimonious VDJ recombination scenarios. In a later analysis, every TCR beta chain was defined by the combination of its CDR3 amino acid sequence and its V-gene family, and reads without a unique V-gene family were dropped. To address suspected cross-contamination and a sequencing artifact, a later analysis removed approximately 590 highly shared, low-generation-probability nucleotide sequences. A later analysis calculated a clonal expansion index for each public chain from normalized within-repertoire ranks of inferred template counts. In a later analysis, generation probabilities were computed using a VDJ recombination model fitted to out-of-frame rearrangements, and the results were checked against IGoR. Hypergeometric tests were used in a later analysis to score TCR-TCR, TCR-HLA and TCR-CMV co-occurrence, with a repertoire-size bias correction applied to the TCR pairs. False discovery rates were estimated in a later analysis by permuting HLA or CMV assignments 20 times. In a later analysis, co-occurring TCRs were grouped using DBSCAN, and TCRdist sequence similarity was added for clustering within HLA-allele-positive subsets. Repertoires with fewer than 30,000 or more than 120,000 public chains were left out of co-occurrence clustering, as were roughly five repertoires with anomalous nucleotide sharing. The immuneACCESS repertoire file appears here via TCRdb, limited to in-frame rearrangements. These files lack a portion of the clones; in checked studies, under half of the deficit traces to unresolved V genes, and the cause of the others is not known. The V and J calls and clone size are taken from that table; D and trimming were inferred from the DNA. This sample has about 180,000 clones in its table, and 80% of those were observed once. Clones ranked in the top ten supply 1.4% of the sample.

The CDR3, cysteine through phenylalanine, is 15 amino acids long. Only the CDR3 region is kept as DNA, spanning 45 bases read in frame from base 1. Results the study describes overall, beyond this receptor: A group of highly shared sequence variants was considered likely to be a technical artifact of the sequencing pipeline. Three of the identified cytomegalovirus-associated TCR beta chains were confirmed in vitro to be specific for cytomegalovirus antigens. V-gene and J-gene trimming of TCR beta chains was associated with a missense DCLRE1C variant in a later genetic analysis, and the association was replicated in an independent cohort. According to the authors, the approach could potentially be generalized to other disease states and immunological phenotypes. In a later analysis, TCR association rates were found to vary across HLA loci, with the most associated TCRs seen for DRB1 alleles and the fewest for HLA-C alleles. According to a later genetic analysis, donors in an Asian-associated ancestry cluster had fewer N-insertions in productive TCRs than the approximately 670-donor mean. Across donors, most TCR sequences were observed very rarely, whereas some public TCRs were present in many individuals. The only immune exposure information available for the cohort was CMV serostatus. Sequencing depth was assumed to be roughly uniform across donors in the presence/absence analyses, though that assumption may not hold. A further reported finding was that TCR beta sequences accurately predicted the HLA-A and HLA-B alleles for most subjects in the first cohort. When HLA alleles, especially DR and DQ, strongly co-occurred, attributing TCR associations to individual alleles was difficult. Because counts were too low, roughly 18 rarely observed V segments, including chromosome 9 orphons, were left out of the earlier analysis of 587 of the donors. According to a later analysis, parvovirus B19, influenza, CMV and Epstein-Barr virus appeared linked to several top co-occurrence clusters. Because some donors lacked HLA typing at each locus, the association tests relied only on the typed subset. The classifier was reported to diagnose cytomegalovirus status with high specificity and sensitivity in both the original cohort and the validation cohort. In a later analysis, most CMV-associated TCR beta chains were found to appear HLA-restricted, with HLA associations seemingly driven largely by CMV exposure. A later analysis associated some 17,000 TCR beta sequences with specific HLA alleles at a false discovery rate of 0.05. A total of 164 TCR beta chains were listed by the study as associated with cytomegalovirus. Compared with equally common non-associated chains, HLA-associated TCR beta chains in a later analysis were more clonally expanded and had lower generation probabilities. Because the 87-base-pair reads could not distinguish some IMGT-functional V segments, including TRBV6-2 and TRBV6-3, those segments were excluded. Only TCR beta chains were sequenced in this cohort, and the absence of alpha or paired-chain data limited detectable features. Linkage disequilibrium might explain the correlated functional status among segregating V segments, but an unknown experimental factor could not be excluded. In an earlier analysis of about 600 of the donors, most TCR beta V segments appeared in productive rearrangements about 90% or about 30% of the time, broadly matching IMGT annotations.

In total, roughly 670 healthy bone marrow donors made up the cohort. All cohort members were sampled while nominally healthy, although unrecorded immune exposures were likely present. The donor was CMV seropositive and belonged to the group of 250 to 350 seropositive cohort members. A peripheral blood sample was collected from each donor, and TCR beta sequencing was performed on peripheral blood mononuclear cells. Genomic DNA extraction from the blood cell samples was performed with the Qiagen DNeasy Blood Extraction Kit. About this clone: No cognate antigen has been identified for it. No base quality values were provided; no much bigger clone lies one nucleotide off.

Sequenced sample: PBMCs. The TCR comes from a girl aged 10 to 17 in good health and CMV-seropositive. The V gene is TRBV12-1 and the J gene is TRBJ2-7; the table's TRBD1 call for D was not verified on the DNA. TRBV12-1 is flagged as a pseudogene. The CDR3 reads as follows: CASRRRDRAPYEQYF. The DNA sequence is as follows: TGTGCCAGCAGACGACGGGACAGGGCTCCCTACGAGCAGTACTTC.